This is a list of T cell receptor beta chains from one sample in a study of control samples from healthy donors and cancer patients. TCRdb's table, derived via immunoSEQ multiplex PCR, lists solely in-frame clones and lacks some. The sample lists 390,000 or so clones, 75% to 95% occurring once. Sequenced material: PBMCs. These receptors all stem from a man between 35 and 55 years old with head and neck cancer. The CDR3 runs from the conserved cysteine through the conserved F or W. Each record gives: V gene, J gene, D gene, clone size, CDR3 protein, CDR3 DNA. A D gene is named only where the DNA matches it firmly. Clone size is shown for a subset of rows, as once, few, many or a class of expanded clone.

V gene: TRBV7-9
J gene: TRBJ2-5
D gene: .
clone size: .
CDR3 protein: CASSQPLQGYQETQYF
CDR3 DNA: TGTGCCAGCAGCCAACCACTTCAGGGTTACCAAGAGACCCAGTACTTC

V gene: TRBV7-2
J gene: TRBJ2-7
D gene: .
clone size: .
CDR3 protein: CASSLMAYSYEQYF
CDR3 DNA: TGTGCCAGCAGCTTAATGGCGTACTCCTACGAGCAGTACTTC

V gene: TRBV11-2
J gene: TRBJ1-2
D gene: TRBD1
clone size: .
CDR3 protein: CASSPPASRGPSGYTF
CDR3 DNA: TGTGCCAGCAGCCCTCCGGCTAGCAGGGGGCCCTCTGGCTACACCTTC

V gene: TRBV30
J gene: TRBJ1-2
D gene: .
clone size: .
CDR3 protein: CAWRERGGSGYGYTF
CDR3 DNA: TGTGCCTGGAGGGAGCGAGGGGGGTCCGGCTATGGCTACACCTTC

V gene: TRBV27
J gene: TRBJ2-5
D gene: .
clone size: .
CDR3 protein: CASGGWETQYF
CDR3 DNA: TGTGCCAGCGGGGGCTGGGAGACCCAGTACTTC

V gene: TRBV5-1
J gene: TRBJ1-1
D gene: .
clone size: .
CDR3 protein: CASSLDGNSQHTEAFF
CDR3 DNA: TGCGCCAGCAGCTTGGATGGGAACTCCCAACACACTGAAGCTTTCTTT

V gene: TRBV12-5
J gene: TRBJ2-7
D gene: TRBD1
clone size: once
CDR3 protein: CASGTGQGNYEQYF
CDR3 DNA: TGTGCTAGTGGTACGGGACAGGGAAACTACGAGCAGTACTTC

V gene: TRBV5-1
J gene: TRBJ1-2
D gene: TRBD1
clone size: .
CDR3 protein: CASSLAPGTGGYSGGYTF
CDR3 DNA: TGCGCCAGCAGCTTGGCCCCCGGGACAGGGGGCTATTCAGGAGGCTACACCTTC

V gene: TRBV18
J gene: TRBJ1-5
D gene: .
clone size: .
CDR3 protein: CASSPSTGALNQPQHF
CDR3 DNA: TGTGCCAGCTCACCGTCGACAGGAGCCCTGAATCAGCCCCAGCATTTT

V gene: TRBV5-5
J gene: TRBJ1-1
D gene: .
clone size: .
CDR3 protein: CASSYPGTTDYNTEAFF
CDR3 DNA: TGTGCCAGCAGCTATCCCGGGACAACGGATTATAACACTGAAGCTTTCTTT

V gene: TRBV5-4
J gene: TRBJ2-1
D gene: TRBD2
clone size: .
CDR3 protein: CAGQREGRHEQFF
CDR3 DNA: TGTGCCGGCCAGCGGGAGGGCCGTCATGAGCAGTTCTTC

V gene: TRBV18
J gene: TRBJ1-5
D gene: .
clone size: .
CDR3 protein: CASSPPTDGGNQPQHF
CDR3 DNA: TGTGCCAGCTCACCTCCGACGGACGGAGGCAATCAGCCCCAGCATTTT

V gene: TRBV18
J gene: TRBJ2-2
D gene: .
clone size: .
CDR3 protein: CASFTLEDTGELFF
CDR3 DNA: TGTGCCAGCTTTACTTTGGAGGACACCGGGGAGCTGTTTTTT

V gene: TRBV27
J gene: TRBJ2-7
D gene: TRBD1
clone size: .
CDR3 protein: CASSLYSGQASEQYF
CDR3 DNA: TGTGCCAGCAGTTTATATTCGGGACAGGCCTCCGAGCAGTACTTC

V gene: TRBV7-2
J gene: TRBJ2-7
D gene: TRBD2
clone size: once
CDR3 protein: CASSLRLAGGRTYYEQYF
CDR3 DNA: TGTGCCAGCAGCTTAAGGCTAGCGGGGGGGCGGACCTACTACGAGCAGTACTTC

V gene: TRBV7-3
J gene: TRBJ2-1
D gene: .
clone size: .
CDR3 protein: CASSLNRASGYNEQFF
CDR3 DNA: TGTGCCAGCAGCTTAAACAGGGCCTCGGGATACAATGAGCAGTTCTTC

V gene: TRBV7-3
J gene: TRBJ2-2
D gene: .
clone size: .
CDR3 protein: CASSLNPIGELFF
CDR3 DNA: TGTGCCAGCAGCTTAAACCCCATCGGGGAGCTGTTTTTT

V gene: TRBV2
J gene: TRBJ1-4
D gene: .
clone size: .
CDR3 protein: CASLGAVGLKLFF
CDR3 DNA: TGTGCCAGCCTCGGGGCAGTAGGCTTGAAACTGTTTTTT

V gene: TRBV5-6
J gene: TRBJ1-6
D gene: .
clone size: .
CDR3 protein: CASSFGRGSPLHF
CDR3 DNA: TGTGCCAGCAGCTTTGGGCGTGGTTCACCCCTCCACTTT

V gene: TRBV21-1
J gene: TRBJ2-7
D gene: .
clone size: .
CDR3 protein: CASSKGGLAYEQYF
CDR3 DNA: TGTGCCAGCAGCAAAGGAGGACTAGCCTACGAGCAGTACTTC

V gene: TRBV28
J gene: TRBJ1-4
D gene: .
clone size: .
CDR3 protein: CASSHPQGVKEKLFF
CDR3 DNA: TGTGCCAGCAGCCATCCTCAGGGAGTGAAAGAAAAACTGTTTTTT

V gene: TRBV30
J gene: TRBJ2-7
D gene: TRBD1
clone size: .
CDR3 protein: CAWTGTGGLGLYF
CDR3 DNA: TGTGCCTGGACCGGGACAGGGGGCCTGGGCCTGTACTTC

V gene: TRBV5-8
J gene: TRBJ1-1
D gene: .
clone size: once
CDR3 protein: CASTSPARSTEAFF
CDR3 DNA: TGTGCCAGCACCTCTCCTGCCCGGAGCACTGAAGCTTTCTTT

V gene: TRBV12-3/TRBV12-4
J gene: TRBJ2-2
D gene: .
clone size: .
CDR3 protein: CASEESPPGELFF
CDR3 DNA: TGTGCCAGCGAAGAATCCCCCCCCGGGGAGCTGTTTTTT

V gene: TRBV6-5
J gene: TRBJ1-4
D gene: .
clone size: .
CDR3 protein: CASSYSRGGGDEKLFF
CDR3 DNA: TGTGCCAGCAGTTACTCGCGGGGGGGTGGAGATGAAAAACTGTTTTTT